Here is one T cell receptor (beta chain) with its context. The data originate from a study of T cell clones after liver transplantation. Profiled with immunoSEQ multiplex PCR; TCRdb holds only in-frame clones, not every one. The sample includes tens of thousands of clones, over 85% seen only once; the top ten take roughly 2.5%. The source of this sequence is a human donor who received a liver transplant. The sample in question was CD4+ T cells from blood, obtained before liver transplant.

CDR3 coding DNA: TGTGCCAGCAGCAAGGGTGGAGCTAATGAAAAACTGTTTTTT. Translated, it gives CASSKGGANEKLFF. The rearrangement joins TRBV5-4 to TRBJ1-4, with D hard to call. CDR1 is SGHNT, CDR2 YYREEE, per germline (reference sequence). This CDR3 region has 14 residues. The V and J ends lost 4 bases and 3 bases respectively, with 10 bases between them.